The 24 T cell receptor beta chains below come from one sample, sequenced in a study of T-cell reconstitution after alpha-beta-depleted transplantation in children. As it was prepared, the TCRbeta library received unique molecular identifiers. TCRdb re-derived calls from the PCR reads in MiXCR, one entry per CDR3 protein. The sample includes about 160,000 distinct CDR3 sequences, 11% seen only once; the top ten take about 13%. The source material was PBMCs, sampled before TCRalphabeta/CD19-depleted stem cell transplant. Receptors were obtained from a boy aged 2 to 9 with acute myeloid leukemia, due to receive a stem cell transplant.

This clonotype was recorded at least ten times. The rearrangement uses TRBV11-2 and TRBJ1-1, with D tentatively TRBD1 (6 bases). V lost 3 bases and J 4 bases, leaving 9 bases between the germline ends. This CDR3 has 13 amino acids. In germline, CDR1 is SGHAT, CDR2 FQNNGV. The CDR3 nucleotides read TGTGCCAGCAGCTTGGAGGGGGGCACTGAAGCTTTCTTT. Translating it yields CASSLEGGTEAFF.

V usage is TRBV13 and J usage is TRBJ1-4; D is ambiguous. V shed 10 bases and J shed 5 bases, with 14 bases lying between them. The CDR3 spans 13 residues. From germline, CDR1 is PRHDT and CDR2 FYEKMQ (reference sequence). CDR3 in DNA: TGTGCCATGGGCCCCGGGCGCAATGAAAAACTGTTTTTT. It codes for CAMGPGRNEKLFF.

In this sample, this clonotype turned up many times. The chain combines TRBV12-3 or TRBV12-4 with TRBJ1-1; perhaps TRBD1 as D (5 bases). This CDR3 region has 14 residues. V lost 5 bases and J lost 3, with 13 bases in between. The CDR3 sequence is CASSDRGEYTEAFF. CDR3 DNA: TGTGCCAGCAGTGATCGAGGGGAATACACTGAAGCTTTCTTT.

The sample holds many counts of this clonotype. The chain is built from TRBV5-1 and TRBJ2-7; 9 bases are a match to TRBD2. Germline lookup yields CDR1 SGHRS and CDR2 YFSETQ. The CDR3 is made up of 17 amino acids. Unmatched junction bases numbered 10, after V lost 0 bases and J lost 3 bases. The CDR3 protein is CASSLDGLAGSNYEQYF. DNA of the CDR3: TGCGCCAGCAGCTTGGACGGTCTAGCGGGAAGCAACTACGAGCAGTACTTC.

For this clonotype: The junction departs from the called germline gene at one end, perhaps through a read error. V and J are TRBV30 and TRBJ2-1; D is possibly TRBD2 (5 bases). Germline CDR1 GTSNPN, CDR2 SVGIG (reference sequence). The CDR3 runs to 13 residues. The DNA of the CDR3 is TGTGCCTGGGGGCCTAGCTCCTACAATGAGCCGTTCTTC. Protein: CAWGPSSYNEPFF.

There are many counts of this clonotype. The CDR3 loop reads CASSPPTGFLEGYTF. The CDR3 DNA reads TGTGCCAGCAGTCCACCGACAGGATTCTTGGAGGGCTACACCTTC. J is TRBJ1-2 and V is TRBV12-3 or TRBV12-4; tentative D call: TRBD1 (6 bases). The V and J ends lost 5 bases and 8 bases respectively, with 21 bases between them. The CDR3 runs 15 residues.

This clonotype has at least ten counts. The J gene is TRBJ2-7, the V gene TRBV12-3 or TRBV12-4, with D possibly being TRBD1 (5 bases). V was clipped by 1 base and J by 6 bases, with 10 bases between them. CDR3 length: 13 amino acids. In DNA, the CDR3 is TGTGCCAGCAGTTTAGGCAGGGATTCCGAGCAGTACGTC. Translated, it gives CASSLGRDSEQYV.

In its sample, this clonotype was seen many times. The rearrangement joins TRBV7-6 to TRBJ2-2, with a possible D match to TRBD1 (6 bases). Germline loops: CDR1 SGHVS, CDR2 FNYEAQ. Trimming cost V 4 bases and J 3 bases, with 6 bases left between them. The CDR3 loop spans 13 amino acids. This CDR3 reads CASSWTDTGELFF. The CDR3 bases are TGTGCCAGCAGCTGGACAGACACCGGGGAGCTGTTTTTT.

This clonotype was recorded at least ten times. This rearrangement joins TRBV5-1 to TRBJ2-5; D perhaps matches TRBD2 (5 bases). The CDR3 length is 16 residues. Trimming stripped 4 bases from V and 2 bases from J, with 18 bases between. Germline lookup yields CDR1 SGHRS and CDR2 YFSETQ. The CDR3 bases are TGCGCCAGCAGCCCGGGCCAGCCGGGATCACAAGAGACCCAGTACTTC. Its translation: CASSPGQPGSQETQYF.

This clonotype was observed many times. The chain is built from TRBV3-1 and TRBJ2-7, with TRBD1 matching over 8 bases. V shed 3 bases, J shed 3 bases, and the junction held 10 bases outside the gene matches. The germline CDR1 and CDR2 sequences are LGHDT and YNNKEL (reference sequence). The CDR3 is 16 amino acids. This chain's CDR3 is CASSHAVRTGNYEQYF. The CDR3 DNA reads as TGTGCCAGCAGCCACGCTGTTCGGACAGGGAACTACGAGCAGTACTTC.

This clonotype has a count of ten or more. The chain joins TRBV5-5 to TRBJ1-6; D gene ambiguous. Trimming removed 4 bases at V and 8 bases at J, with 16 bases between. CDR1 is SGHKS, CDR2 YYEKEE, per germline (reference sequence). This CDR3 region has 15 residues. The CDR3, as DNA: TGTGCCAGCAGCAGTGATCCTGCCCGGGATTCACCCCTCCACTTT. The encoded protein is CASSSDPARDSPLHF.

The table lists this clonotype with many counts. The rearrangement uses TRBV7-2 and TRBJ1-6; TRBD1 agrees at 7 bases. The CDR3 sequence is 17 residues long. The germline V gene has CDR1 SGHTA and CDR2 FQGNSA. Losses at the gene ends were 5 bases for V and 5 bases for J; bases not matched to a gene: 12. The DNA for the CDR3 is TGTGCCAGCAGCCTAAGGGACAGCCCTTTTAATAATTCACCCCTCCACTTT. Its protein is CASSLRDSPFNNSPLHF.

The chain employs TRBV7-6 and TRBJ1-6; weak D call: TRBD1 (6 bases). CDR3 size: 18 residues. CDR1 is SGHVS and CDR2 is FNYEAQ in the germline V gene. V shed 0 bases and J shed 7 bases, with 19 bases lying between them. The CDR3 DNA sequence: TGTGCCAGCAGCTTAGCGGCCAGGCGGGGGGGCCTGAATTCACCCCTCCACTTT. It codes for CASSLAARRGGLNSPLHF.

This clonotype showed up many times. The chain uses TRBV5-5 and TRBJ2-7, with D maybe TRBD1 (6 bases). Germline V gene data show CDR1 as SGHKS and CDR2 as YYEKEE (reference sequence). The CDR3 sequence is 13 residues long. V lost 5 bases and J 7 bases, leaving 16 bases between the germline ends. CDR3 protein: CASRPRDTGEQYF. Here the CDR3 DNA reads TGTGCCAGCAGGCCCCGGGACACGGGGGAGCAGTACTTC.

V usage is TRBV5-6 and J usage is TRBJ1-5; a possible D gene is TRBD1 (5 bases). Germline CDR1 is SGHDT and CDR2 is YYEEEE. Between the trimmed V and J ends, which lost 1 base and 6 bases, there was a span of 20 bases. This CDR3 region has 17 residues. The CDR3 here is CASSLWARRGYGQPQHF. CDR3 coding DNA: TGTGCCAGCAGCTTGTGGGCCCGACGGGGCTACGGTCAGCCCCAGCATTTT. The full variable domain, rest sourced from reference TRBV5-6 and TRBJ1-5, is DAGVTQSPTHLIKTRGQQVTLRCSPKSGHDTVSWYQQALGQGPQFIFQYYEEEERQRGNFPDRFSGHQFPNYSSELNVNALLLGDSALYLCASSLWARRGYGQPQHFGDGTRLSIL.

This clonotype was seen repeatedly, ten times or more. The gene calls are TRBV29-1 and TRBJ1-1; no definite D call. The V end lost 6 bases, the J end lost 0 bases, and 14 bases lay between the germline ends. The germline V gene has CDR1 SQVTM and CDR2 ANQGSEA. The CDR3 loop spans 14 amino acids. CDR3 sequence: CSVHRGAMNTEAFF. The CDR3 coding sequence is TGCAGCGTACATCGGGGAGCCATGAACACTGAAGCTTTCTTT.

Note on this clonotype: A much larger clone sits a single nucleotide away, making a read error possible. A read error is likely, as this CDR3 ends without the conserved phenylalanine or tryptophan. This chain uses TRBV5-1 with TRBJ1-4, with D possibly TRBD1 on 5 matching bases. Between the trimmed V and J ends, which lost 10 bases and 5 bases, there was a span of 15 bases. Germline loops: CDR1 SGHRS, CDR2 YFSETQ. The CDR3 runs to 13 residues. CDR3 region: CAGGGAINEKLFS. In DNA form, the CDR3 reads TGCGCCGGGGGAGGGGCGATAAATGAAAAACTGTTTTCT.

This clonotype was picked up many times. The chain uses TRBV27 and TRBJ2-3; 7 nucleotides match TRBD1. Germline V gene sequence: CDR1 MNHEY, CDR2 SMNVEV (reference sequence). The CDR3 contains 13 residues. V dropped 5 bases and J dropped 4; count of bases not matched to a gene: 3. The CDR3 spells CASSPQGADTQYF. DNA of the CDR3: TGTGCCAGCAGTCCCCAGGGGGCAGATACGCAGTATTTT.

This clonotype was observed many times. The chain links TRBV12-3 or TRBV12-4 to TRBJ2-7; D is unresolved. This CDR3 spans 12 amino acids. V shed 3 bases and J shed 6 bases, with 9 bases lying between them. Here the CDR3 reads CASSFGPAEQYF. The CDR3 bases are TGTGCCAGCAGTTTTGGACCGGCCGAGCAGTACTTC.

This clonotype is classed as medium-sized (0.01 to 0.1%). The chain couples TRBV4-1 to TRBJ2-1; 11 nucleotides match TRBD2. V lost 0 bases to trimming and J lost 8 bases; unmatched junction nucleotides: 18. The CDR3 runs to 20 residues. Germline values: CDR1 MGHRA, CDR2 YSYEKL. The CDR3 DNA follows: TGCGCCAGCAGCCAAGATATTAGGCTAGCGGGGGGTAAATGGGCGGATGAGCAGTTCTTC. Its translation is CASSQDIRLAGGKWADEQFF.

This clonotype was observed many times. The chain recombines TRBV20-1 with TRBJ1-4; the D is unclear. The CDR3 has 12 amino acids. Germline loops: CDR1 DFQATT, CDR2 SNEGSKA (reference sequence). Trimming removed 8 bases at V and 8 bases at J, with 15 bases between. DNA of the CDR3: TGCAGTTTACTTCCCCGGTGGGAAAAACTGTTTTTT. This encodes CSLLPRWEKLFF.

The chain is built from TRBV6-1 and TRBJ2-7; the D gene is possibly TRBD1 (5 bases). CDR3 length equals 13 residues. The germline V gene encodes CDR1 MNHNS and CDR2 SASEGT. V lost 8 bases to trimming and J lost 2 bases, with 13 bases between them. CDR3 sequence (DNA): TGTGCCAGCGCTCACAGGACCGCCTACGAGCAGTACGTC. It codes for CASAHRTAYEQYV.

In this sample, this clonotype turned up many times. This chain uses TRBV9 with TRBJ2-7; D gene unclear. V lost 0 bases and J 7 bases, leaving 8 bases between the germline ends. This CDR3 has 12 amino acids. Germline CDR1 and CDR2: SGDLS and YYNGEE. CDR3 protein: CASSVGGGEQYF. CDR3 nucleotides: TGTGCCAGCAGCGTAGGGGGTGGTGAGCAGTACTTC. The full variable domain, its missing parts supplied by reference TRBV9 and TRBJ2-7, is DSGVTQTPKHLITATGQRVTLRCSPRSGDLSVYWYQQSLDQGLQFLIQYYNGEERAKGNILERFSAQQFPDLHSELNLSSLELGDSALYFCASSVGGGEQYFGPGTRLTVT.

Many counts were recorded for this clonotype. The junction does not match germline at one end; this may be a read error. V gene TRBV7-9 combines with J gene TRBJ2-7; possibly TRBD1 for D (5 bases). The germline V gene has CDR1 SEHNR and CDR2 FQNEAQ (reference sequence). CDR3 size: 14 residues. CDR3 DNA sequence: TGTGCCATCAGCCGCCGGACAAACACCTACGAGCAGTACTTC. Its translation: CAISRRTNTYEQYF. The full variable domain, with the rest looked up from reference TRBV7-9 and TRBJ2-7, is DTGVSQNPRHKITKRGQNVTFRCDPISEHNRLYWYRQTLGQGPEFLTYFQNEAQLEKSRLLSDRFSAERPKGSFSTLEIQRTEQGDSAMYLCAISRRTNTYEQYFGPGTRLTVT.